The sequence of this T cell receptor (beta chain) was determined in a study of patients and donors after allogeneic stem cell transplantation. This clonotype was picked up a small number of times. This CDR3 spans 16 amino acids. The germline gives CDR1 MGHDK, CDR2 SYGVNS. V was cut by 2 bases and J by 0 bases, with 11 bases left in between. MiXCR, applied by TCRdb to the RT-PCR reads, yields one record per CDR3 protein. This sample yields about 410,000 distinct CDR3 sequences, of which 16% are seen a single time; 6.5% to 7.5% belongs to the top ten. This clonotype originated in a human donor who was either an allogeneic HSCT recipient or a stem cell or donor lymphocyte infusion donor (not recorded which). It is not recorded whose cells these are; they may come from a transplant donor. Sequencing was performed on blood, either unsorted or a sorted T cell fraction (not recorded which). This rearrangement joins TRBV25-1 to TRBJ1-3; D perhaps matches TRBD1 (5 bases). The CDR3 loop is CASSEGHQSSGNTIYF. The CDR3 bases are TGTGCCAGCAGTGAAGGACACCAAAGCTCTGGAAACACCATATATTTT. Full variable domain (remainder filled in from reference TRBV25-1 and TRBJ1-3): EADIYQTPRYLVIGTGKKITLECSQTMGHDKMYWYQQDPGMELHLIHYSYGVNSTEKGDLSSESTVSRIRTEHFPLTLESARPSHTSQYLCASSEGHQSSGNTIYFGEGSWLTVV.